This T cell receptor (beta chain) was observed in a study of vaccination and CD4 T cells after COVID-19. Overall study context: As a positive control, some control cultures were given a CEFX pool, while others were given an HIV-1 Nef pool or no peptide.

Described treatment: approximately 9-day PBMC culture with coronavirus spike peptide pools or control peptides (ViraFEST assay). ViraFEST expanded antigen-specific T cells with peptide pools, then sequenced TCRs. With the Oncomine TCR Beta short-read assay, DNA from cultured CD4+ T cells was sequenced. MiXCR, applied by TCRdb to the PCR reads, yields one record per CDR3 protein. The repertoire consists of about 8,900 distinct CDR3 sequences, with roughly three fifths occurring once and the leading ten covering more than 25%. V lost 5 bases and J 7 bases, leaving 11 bases between the germline ends. The CDR3 is 12 amino acids. CDR1 is SGHAT, CDR2 FQNNGV, per germline. For this clonotype: The antigen remains unidentified.

Sequenced: CD4+ T cells from blood, cultured in vitro. The genes are TRBV11-2 and TRBJ2-5, with D hard to call. The TCR was taken from a human donor who had recovered from COVID-19. CDR3 DNA sequence: TGTGCCAGCAGCCTGTTCGTAGGGACCCAGTACTTC. Its translation: CASSLFVGTQYF.